This is a list of T cell receptor beta chains from one sample in a study of long-term antiretroviral therapy in people with HIV. Profiled with immunoSEQ multiplex PCR; TCRdb holds only in-frame clones, not every one. The sample holds approximately 21,000 clones, 82% seen once. Sequenced here: unsorted PBMCs, sampled at the start of antiretroviral therapy. The receptors stem from a man between 50 and 59 years old with HIV. Each CDR3 is given without its conserved first and last residue. The order of the fields is J gene, V gene, CDR3 protein.

TRBJ2-5,TRBV7-8,ASSLERGGETQY
TRBJ2-7,TRBV19,ASSLRGLVVEQY
TRBJ1-5,TRBV9,ASSVGGLYQPQH
TRBJ2-5,TRBV19,ASSISGTQETQY
TRBJ1-5,TRBV27,ASSHDPGQGPHSNQPQH
TRBJ2-7,TRBV27,ASSYARSSGGGYEQY
TRBJ1-1,TRBV19,ASRGRGVMNTEAF
TRBJ1-3,TRBV18,ASSPGQAGSGNTIY
TRBJ2-7,TRBV12-1,ASSFRDRGTYEQY
TRBJ2-1,TRBV28,ASSLVLGARNEQF
TRBJ2-3,TRBV10-3,AISESRGLGYNADTQY
TRBJ2-6,TRBV10-3,AISVQLISSGANVLT
TRBJ2-1,TRBV5-1,ASSLKWGDYNEQF
TRBJ2-2,TRBV6-4,ASSEGTANTGELF
TRBJ1-6,TRBV5-6,ASSLWDRGLRVSPLH
TRBJ2-1,TRBV7-9,ASSLVVHNEQF